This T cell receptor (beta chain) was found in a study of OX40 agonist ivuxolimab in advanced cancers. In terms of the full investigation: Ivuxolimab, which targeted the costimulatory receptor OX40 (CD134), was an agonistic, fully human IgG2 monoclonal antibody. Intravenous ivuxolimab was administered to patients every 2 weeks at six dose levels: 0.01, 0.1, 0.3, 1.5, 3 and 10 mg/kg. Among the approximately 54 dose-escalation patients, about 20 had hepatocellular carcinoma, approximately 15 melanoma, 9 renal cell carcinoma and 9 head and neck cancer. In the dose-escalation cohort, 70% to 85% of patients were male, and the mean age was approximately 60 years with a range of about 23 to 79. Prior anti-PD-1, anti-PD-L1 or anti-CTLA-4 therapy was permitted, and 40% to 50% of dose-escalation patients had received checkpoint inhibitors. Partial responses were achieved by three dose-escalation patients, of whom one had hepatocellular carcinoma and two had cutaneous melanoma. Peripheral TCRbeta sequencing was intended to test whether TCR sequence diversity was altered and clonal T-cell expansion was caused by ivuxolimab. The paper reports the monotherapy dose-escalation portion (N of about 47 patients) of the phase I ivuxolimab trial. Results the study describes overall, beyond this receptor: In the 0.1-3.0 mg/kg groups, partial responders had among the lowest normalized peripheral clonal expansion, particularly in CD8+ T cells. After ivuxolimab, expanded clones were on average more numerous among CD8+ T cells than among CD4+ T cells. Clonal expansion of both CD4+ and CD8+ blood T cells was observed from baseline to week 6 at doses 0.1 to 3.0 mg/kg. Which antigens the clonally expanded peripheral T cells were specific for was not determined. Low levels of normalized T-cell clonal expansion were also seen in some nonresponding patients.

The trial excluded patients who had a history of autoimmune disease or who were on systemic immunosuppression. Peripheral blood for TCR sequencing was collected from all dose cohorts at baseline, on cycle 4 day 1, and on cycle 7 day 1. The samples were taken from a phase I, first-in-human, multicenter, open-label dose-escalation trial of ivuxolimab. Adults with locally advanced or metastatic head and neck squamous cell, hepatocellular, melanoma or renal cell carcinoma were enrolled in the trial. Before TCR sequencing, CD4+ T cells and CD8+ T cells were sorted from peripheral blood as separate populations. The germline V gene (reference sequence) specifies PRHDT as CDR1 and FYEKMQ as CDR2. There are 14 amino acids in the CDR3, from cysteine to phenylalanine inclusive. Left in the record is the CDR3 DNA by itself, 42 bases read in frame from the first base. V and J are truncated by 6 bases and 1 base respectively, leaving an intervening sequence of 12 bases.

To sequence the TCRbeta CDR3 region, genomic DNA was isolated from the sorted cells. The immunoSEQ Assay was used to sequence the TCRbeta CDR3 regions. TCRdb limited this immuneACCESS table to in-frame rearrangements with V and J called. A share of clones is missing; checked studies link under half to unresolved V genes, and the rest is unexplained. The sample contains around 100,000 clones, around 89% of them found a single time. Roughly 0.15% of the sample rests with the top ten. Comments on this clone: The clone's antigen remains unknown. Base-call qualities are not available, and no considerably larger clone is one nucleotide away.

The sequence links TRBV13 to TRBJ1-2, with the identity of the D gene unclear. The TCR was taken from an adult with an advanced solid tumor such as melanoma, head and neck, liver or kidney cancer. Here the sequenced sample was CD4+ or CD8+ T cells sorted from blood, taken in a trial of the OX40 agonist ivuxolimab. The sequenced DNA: TGTGCCAGCAGGCCCTTGGGAGGTAACTATGGCTACACCTTC. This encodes CASRPLGGNYGYTF.